This passage covers 11 T cell receptor beta chains from one sample sequenced in a study of blood T cell repertoires in COVID-19 (dated by TCRdb to 2018 to 2020). Receptor amplification or capture employed the immunoSEQ multiplex PCR assay. Not all clones reach the TCRdb copy of this immuneACCESS table, which keeps in-frame sequences only. Checked studies attribute under half of the gap to unresolved V genes and leave the rest unexplained. This sample gives a few hundred thousand clones in total; around 87% of them show up just once. 1% of the sample lies in the top ten. The sequenced sample was peripheral blood. The receptors were gathered from a man between 50 and 59 years old with active or convalescent COVID-19.

V gene TRBV3-1 (or the pseudogene TRBV3-2) combines with J gene TRBJ2-5, with 10 nucleotides matching TRBD1. V lost 5 bases, J lost 6 bases, and 6 bases stayed unmatched. CDR1 and CDR2 (germline): LGHDT, YNNKEL (reference sequence). This CDR3 contains 14 residues. CDR3 coding DNA: TGTGCCAGCAGCTCGGACAGGGGGTTACAGACCCAGTACTTC. This translates into CASSSDRGLQTQYF.

This chain connects TRBV3-1 (or the pseudogene TRBV3-2) to TRBJ1-5; no clear D. Deletions cut 1 base from V and 0 bases from J, with 4 bases between. This CDR3 region has 14 residues. Germline V lookup: CDR1 LGHDT, CDR2 YNNKEL (reference sequence). The CDR3 protein is CASSQVLSNQPQHF. CDR3 bases: TGTGCCAGCAGCCAAGTCCTTAGCAATCAGCCCCAGCATTTT.

This rearrangement joins TRBV7-2 to TRBJ2-2; maybe TRBD2 (6 bases). Germline assignment: CDR1 SGHTA and CDR2 FQGNSA. The V end lost 1 base, the J end lost 3 bases, and 18 bases lay between the germline ends. There are 18 residues in the CDR3. The CDR3 DNA reads TGTGCCAGCAGCTTAGAGTTGGGGCGCGGGGCGCACACCGGGGAGCTGTTTTTT. Translated, it gives CASSLELGRGAHTGELFF.

V is TRBV6-5 and J is TRBJ1-3; a weak D match, TRBD1 (6 bases). The CDR3 is 15 amino acids. The germline V and J ends were trimmed by 2 bases and 3 bases, with 11 bases remaining between them. Germline V CDR1 and CDR2: MNHEY, SVGAGI. In nucleotides, the CDR3 is TGTGCCAGCAGTTACGGGGACATACTTGGAAACACCATATATTTT. It yields the protein CASSYGDILGNTIYF.

This sequence joins TRBV5-4 and TRBJ2-7, with D tentatively TRBD1 (6 bases). With 5 bases removed from V and 4 bases from J, the gap between germline ends came to 16 bases. The germline V gene encodes CDR1 SGHNT and CDR2 YYREEE (reference sequence). The CDR3 extends over 14 amino acids. In DNA form, the CDR3 reads TGTGCCAGCAGTATCGGGACATCGGATTACGAGCAGTACTTC. Amino acids: CASSIGTSDYEQYF.

The V gene is TRBV5-1, the J gene TRBJ2-5; TRBD1 matches 7 bases. This CDR3 is 16 amino acids long. From germline, CDR1 is SGHRS and CDR2 YFSETQ. After removal of 4 bases from V and 7 bases from J, the junction contained 16 bases not matched to a gene. In DNA form, the CDR3 reads TGCGCCAGCAGCCTATCCGGGACAGTATCGGCCGGGACCCAGTACTTC. This codes for CASSLSGTVSAGTQYF. Complete variable domain (other parts from reference TRBV5-1 and TRBJ2-5): KAGVTQTPRYLIKTRGQQVTLSCSPISGHRSVSWYQQTPGQGLQFLFEYFSETQRNKGNFPGRFSGRQFSNSRSEMNVSTLELGDSALYLCASSLSGTVSAGTQYFGPGTRLLVL.

The gene calls are TRBV19 and TRBJ2-6; D is undetermined. Germline lookup yields CDR1 LNHDA and CDR2 SQIVND (reference sequence). This CDR3 has 14 residues. V was cut by 3 bases and J by 2 bases, with 5 bases left in between. As DNA, the CDR3 is TGTGCCAGTAGTATGTCTCCTGGGGCCAACGTCCTGACTTTC. This codes for CASSMSPGANVLTF.

The V and J genes are TRBV10-3 and TRBJ1-1, with 7 bases matching TRBD1. This CDR3 comprises 13 residues. CDR1 ENHRY and CDR2 SYGVKD come from the germline V gene. V lost 6 bases and J lost 5; bases outside the gene matches: 6. CDR3 residues: CAIRALQGTEAFF. CDR3 DNA sequence: TGTGCCATCAGAGCTCTACAGGGGACTGAAGCTTTCTTT.

This rearrangement joins TRBV2 to TRBJ1-6; D is undetermined. This CDR3 comprises 16 residues. CDR1 and CDR2 (germline): SNHLY, FYNNEI. V lost 4 bases, J lost 6 bases, and 16 bases lay in between. The CDR3 sequence is CASSANLLQFNSPLHF. For the CDR3, the DNA is TGTGCCAGCAGTGCGAATTTGCTACAGTTTAATTCACCCCTCCACTTT. The full variable domain, rest sourced from reference TRBV2 and TRBJ1-6, is EPEVTQTPSHQVTQMGQEVILRCVPISNHLYFYWYRQILGQKVEFLVSFYNNEISEKSEIFDDQFSVERPDGSNFTLKIRSTKLEDSAMYFCASSANLLQFNSPLHFGNGTRLTVT.

The CDR3 protein is CASSWSQAGEKLFF. In DNA form, the CDR3 reads TGTGCCAGCAGTTGGTCCCAGGCCGGTGAAAAACTGTTTTTT. The rearrangement joins TRBV6-5 to TRBJ1-4; no definite D call. This CDR3 spans 14 amino acids. From germline, CDR1 is MNHEY and CDR2 SVGAGI. V was pared by 4 bases and J by 7 bases, with 13 bases between.

The chain recombines TRBV6-2 or TRBV6-3 with TRBJ1-2; D is ambiguous. Trimming stripped 5 bases from V and 4 bases from J, with 11 bases between. The CDR3 is 13 amino acids. Germline V lookup: CDR1 MNHEY, CDR2 SVGEGT. The CDR3 DNA sequence: TGTGCCAGCAGTCAAGGACTTACCTATGGCTACACCTTC. It yields the protein CASSQGLTYGYTF.